The 13 T cell receptor beta chains reported below all come from one sample, sequenced in a study of blood T cell repertoires in COVID-19. Clones were read by immunoSEQ multiplex PCR, and TCRdb kept only the in-frame ones, dropping some. Seen here are some 350,000 clones, 70% to 90% observed once, and the top ten hold over 4%. Sequencing input: PBMCs or T cells enriched from blood (not recorded which). These receptors were taken from a woman younger than 45 who had recovered from COVID-19.

V usage is TRBV6-5 and J usage is TRBJ1-2; D uncertain. Trimming took 6 bases from V and 4 from J, leaving 18 bases between them. The CDR3 has 15 amino acids. The germline V gene has CDR1 MNHEY and CDR2 SVGAGI. This CDR3 is CASSRSPETGYGYTF. CDR3 DNA sequence: TGTGCCAGCAGCCGATCCCCGGAGACGGGCTATGGCTACACCTTC.

The chain is built from TRBV5-1 and TRBJ1-1; D unresolved. Per the germline V gene, CDR1 is SGHRS and CDR2 is YFSETQ. The CDR3 covers 11 residues. V was pared by 6 bases and J by 3 bases, with 6 bases between. CDR3 sequence reads: CASKADTEAFF. The CDR3 nucleotides are TGCGCCAGCAAAGCTGACACTGAAGCTTTCTTT.

The rearrangement joins TRBV6-1 to TRBJ2-4; no firm D call. The germline V and J ends were trimmed by 3 bases and 7 bases, with 13 bases remaining between them. This CDR3 region has 14 residues. Germline-derived CDR1 and CDR2 are MNHNS and SASEGT. In nucleotides, the CDR3 is TGTGCCAGCAGTGAGCCTAGATTGGAGAACATTCAGTACTTC. Its protein is CASSEPRLENIQYF.

The chain carries TRBV27 and TRBJ2-1; 11 positions match TRBD1. V shed 3 bases, J shed 2 bases, and the junction held 3 bases outside the gene matches. Germline assignment: CDR1 MNHEY and CDR2 SMNVEV (reference sequence). The CDR3 is 16 residues long. The CDR3 region is CASSFLGQGAYNEQFF. In DNA, the CDR3 is TGTGCCAGCAGTTTTCTGGGACAGGGGGCCTACAATGAGCAGTTCTTC.

This CDR3 is CASSDQVGYGYTF. CDR3 nucleotide sequence: TGTGCCAGCAGTGACCAGGTGGGCTATGGCTACACCTTC. The chain uses TRBV6-1 and TRBJ1-2; D not certain. The germline V gene has CDR1 MNHNS and CDR2 SASEGT. Between the trimmed V and J ends, which lost 3 bases and 4 bases, there was a span of 9 bases. CDR3 length: 13 residues.

In the case of this clone: An end of the junction does not agree with germline; a read error may underlie this. The gene calls are TRBV7-7 and TRBJ2-5, with 10 bases fitting TRBD1. The CDR3 sequence is 16 residues long. Per the germline V gene, CDR1 is SSHAT and CDR2 is FNYEAQ (reference sequence). The CDR3 sequence: CASSGPGTGVGETQYF. In DNA form, the CDR3 reads TGTGCTAGCAGCGGACCCGGGACAGGGGTCGGGGAGACCCAGTACTTC.

In this sample, this clone turned up once. The V gene is TRBV24-1, the J gene TRBJ2-1; 7 positions match TRBD1. The CDR3 has 17 residues. V shed 4 bases, J shed 3 bases, and the junction held 11 bases outside the gene matches. CDR1 and CDR2 from the germline V gene are KGHDR and SFDVKD. The CDR3 loop reads CATSDSGPGGIYNEQFF. CDR3 DNA: TGTGCCACCAGTGACTCCGGTCCAGGGGGAATCTACAATGAGCAGTTCTTC.

J is TRBJ1-2 and V is TRBV13; TRBD1 is a possible D gene (5 bases). V gave up 4 bases and J gave up 5 bases, with 11 bases separating them. CDR3 length: 13 residues. CDR1 and CDR2 (germline): PRHDT, FYEKMQ (reference sequence). Here the CDR3 reads CASSSGSGYGYTF. For the CDR3, the DNA is TGTGCCAGCAGCTCTGGATCAGGGTATGGCTACACCTTC.

This clone showed up just once. The rearrangement links TRBV9 to TRBJ1-1; D call uncertain. The CDR3 sequence is 13 residues long. The germline V gene has CDR1 SGDLS and CDR2 YYNGEE. The V and J ends lost 3 bases and 5 bases respectively, with 11 bases between them. CDR3 sequence: CASSGREGTEAFF. CDR3 nucleotides: TGTGCCAGCAGCGGGAGGGAGGGTACTGAAGCTTTCTTT.

J is TRBJ2-5 and V is TRBV18; D is ambiguous. The V and J ends lost 5 bases and 4 bases respectively, with 17 bases between them. Germline-derived CDR1 and CDR2 are KGHSH and LQKENI. The CDR3 is 15 amino acids. Written as DNA, the CDR3 is TGTGCCAGCTCATTCAACGCTAGGTACGGAGAGACCCAGTACTTC. Amino acids: CASSFNARYGETQYF.

The gene calls are TRBV7-8 and TRBJ1-5; no definite D call. This CDR3 is built from 14 residues. Looked up from germline, CDR1 is SGHVS and CDR2 is FQNEAQ. Trimming stripped 8 bases from V and 3 bases from J, with 14 bases between. CDR3: CASRREGINQPQHF. The CDR3 nucleotides are TGTGCCAGCCGCCGGGAGGGAATCAATCAGCCCCAGCATTTT.

The chain employs TRBV19 and TRBJ2-2, with D perhaps matching TRBD1 (5 bases). Trimming stripped 4 bases from V and 9 bases from J, with 12 bases between. Looked up from germline, CDR1 is LNHDA and CDR2 is SQIVND (reference sequence). There are 13 residues in the CDR3. Written as DNA, the CDR3 is TGTGCCAGTAGTACTTCAGGGTACCGGGAGCTGTTTTTT. Its translation: CASSTSGYRELFF. The full variable domain, rest sourced from reference TRBV19 and TRBJ2-2, is DGGITQSPKYLFRKEGQNVTLSCEQNLNHDAMYWYRQDPGQGLRLIYYSQIVNDFQKGDIAEGYSVSREKKESFPLTVTSAQKNPTAFYLCASSTSGYRELFFGEGSRLTVL.

This clone was recorded a few times. V and J are TRBV28 and TRBJ2-1; 8 bases are shared with TRBD1. Germline V gene data show CDR1 as MDHEN and CDR2 as SYDVKM. CDR3 length equals 14 residues. After removal of 5 bases from V and 4 bases from J, the junction contained 4 bases not matched to a gene. CDR3 amino acids: CASSLGQDYNEQFF. For the CDR3, the DNA is TGTGCCAGCAGTCTGGGACAGGATTACAATGAGCAGTTCTTC. Together with reference TRBV28 and TRBJ2-1, the CDR3 gives the full variable domain: DVKVTQSSRYLVKRTGEKVFLECVQDMDHENMFWYRQDPGLGLRLIYFSYDVKMKEKGDIPEGYSVSREKKERFSLILESASTNQTSMYLCASSLGQDYNEQFFGPGTRLTVL.